The clone carrying this T cell receptor beta chain was counted ten times or more. This sample was taken from a study of T-cell reconstitution after alpha-beta-depleted transplantation in children. TCRbeta library construction was performed incorporating unique molecular identifiers. TCRdb called the PCR reads again in MiXCR, with one record for every CDR3 protein. The sample has hundreds of thousands of distinct CDR3 sequences; 16% are singletons. The TCR comes from a human donor who donated a stem cell graft to a child with acute myeloid leukemia. The sequences come from PBMCs from the stem cell graft donor, collected from the stem cell graft.

In nucleotides, the CDR3 is TGTGCCAGCAGCGTTGCCCCGGGACAGGGTAACGAGCAGTACTTC. Its protein product is CASSVAPGQGNEQYF. The genes are TRBV9 and TRBJ2-7, with TRBD1 identical over 9 bases. CDR1 is SGDLS and CDR2 is YYNGEE in the germline V gene. The CDR3 is made up of 15 amino acids. With V trimmed by 2 bases and J by 5 bases, 8 bases remained unmatched.